The T cell receptor (beta chain) under discussion was sequenced for a study of shared clonotypes between healthy human individuals. Study observations and caveats: Sequencing depth was expected to affect clonotype sharing among donors. Only blood was sampled; tissue repertoires likely differ.

As concerns this clone: Its antigen is unknown.

Only in-frame clones appear in the TCRdb table, and some are missing; sequencing was by immunoSEQ multiplex PCR. The sample yields some 580,000 clones, 95% to 98% seen once. This CDR3 has 14 residues. Germline CDR1 WSHSY, CDR2 SAAADI. Trimming removed 6 bases at V and 2 bases at J, with 14 bases between. CD45RO-negative cells were positively selected for CCR7, leaving out terminally differentiated effector memory CD45RA+ cells. The V gene is TRBV10-2, the J gene TRBJ2-7; D call uncertain. Sequenced material: naive CD8+ T cells sorted from blood. This TCR derives from a man younger than 45 in good health. DNA of the CDR3: TGCGCCAGCAGGGGCGGCGGTCCCCCCTACGAGCAGTACTTC. Translated, it gives CASRGGGPPYEQYF.